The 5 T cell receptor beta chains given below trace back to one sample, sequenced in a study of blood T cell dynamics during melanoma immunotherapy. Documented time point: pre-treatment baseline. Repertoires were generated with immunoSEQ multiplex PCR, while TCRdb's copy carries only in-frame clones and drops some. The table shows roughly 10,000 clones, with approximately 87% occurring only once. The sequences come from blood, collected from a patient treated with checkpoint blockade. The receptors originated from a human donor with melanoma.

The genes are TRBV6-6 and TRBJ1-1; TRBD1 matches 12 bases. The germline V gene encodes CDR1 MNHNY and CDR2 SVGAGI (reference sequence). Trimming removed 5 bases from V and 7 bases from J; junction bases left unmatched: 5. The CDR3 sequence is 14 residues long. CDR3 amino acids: CASSPGQGASEAFF. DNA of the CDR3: TGTGCCAGCAGTCCGGGACAGGGGGCCAGTGAAGCTTTCTTT.

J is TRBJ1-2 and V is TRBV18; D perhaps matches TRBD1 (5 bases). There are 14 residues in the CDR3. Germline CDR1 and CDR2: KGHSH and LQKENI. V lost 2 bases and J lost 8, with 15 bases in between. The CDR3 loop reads CASSPGQGSGGYTF. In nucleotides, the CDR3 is TGTGCCAGCTCACCAGGTCAGGGAAGCGGAGGCTACACCTTC.

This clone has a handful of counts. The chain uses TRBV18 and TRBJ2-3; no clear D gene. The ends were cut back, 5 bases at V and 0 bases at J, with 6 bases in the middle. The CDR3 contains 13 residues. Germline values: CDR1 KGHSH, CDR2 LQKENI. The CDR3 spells CASSMSSTDTQYF. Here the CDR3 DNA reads TGTGCCAGCTCAATGTCTAGCACAGATACGCAGTATTTT.

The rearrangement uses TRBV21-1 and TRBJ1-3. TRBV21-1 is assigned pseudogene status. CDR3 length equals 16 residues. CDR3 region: CASSGSWGSSGNTIYF. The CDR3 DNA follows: TGTGCCAGCAGTGGATCTTGGGGGAGCTCTGGAAACACCATATATTTT.

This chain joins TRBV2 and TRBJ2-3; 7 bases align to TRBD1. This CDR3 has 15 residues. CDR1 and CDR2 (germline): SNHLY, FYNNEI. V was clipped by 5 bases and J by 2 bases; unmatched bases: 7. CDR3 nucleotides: TGTGCCAGCAGTCGAAGACAGGGAACCACAGATACGCAGTATTTT. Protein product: CASSRRQGTTDTQYF.